Sequencing of this T cell receptor (beta chain) was carried out in a study of T-cell memory formation after mild COVID-19. Across the whole study: In these data, TCR clusters were largely donor specific.

Study outcomes and limitations: The main location of contracting CD4+ clones was CM and EM, and that of contracting CD8+ clones was EMRA. In pre-infection memory, a portion of responding clones appeared, which suggested that cross-reactive memory joined.

TCRalpha and TCRbeta libraries used 5'RACE with constant-segment primers and UMIs. TCRdb re-derived calls from the 5' RACE reads in MiXCR, one entry per CDR3 protein. The repertoire has around 530,000 distinct CDR3 sequences, about 22% of them found once; the top ten carry about 8.4%. V shed 8 bases and J 5 bases; nucleotides not matched to a gene: 18. The CDR3 spans 17 residues. CDR1 and CDR2 from the germline V gene are MNHNS and SASEGT. About this clonotype: Its antigen remains unidentified.

This sequence joins TRBV6-1 and TRBJ1-2; 9 bases are a match to TRBD1. Sequenced input: PBMCs or a T cell subset sorted from them (not recorded which). This sequence originates from an adult woman who had mild COVID-19 (a few samples of this study predate the infection). Cell type and time point are not known. CDR3 residues: CASHFQAGTGKRYGYTF. The CDR3 nucleotides read TGTGCCAGCCACTTTCAAGCCGGGACAGGGAAGAGATATGGCTACACCTTC.